One sample yielded the 8 T cell receptor beta chains listed below, sequenced in a study of blood T cell repertoires in COVID-19. The assay was immunoSEQ multiplex PCR, and TCRdb's table has in-frame clones only and misses some. The repertoire holds about 270,000 clones, with approximately 90% as singletons. Specimen: PBMCs or T cells enriched from blood (not recorded which). These receptor sequences come from a man aged 40-50 years who had been exposed to COVID-19.

The V gene is TRBV7-9, the J gene TRBJ2-2; D might be TRBD2 (5 bases). Trimming pared 4 bases from V and 6 bases from J, leaving 15 bases between. In germline, CDR1 is SEHNR, CDR2 FQNEAQ (reference sequence). The CDR3 is 15 amino acids. CDR3 DNA: TGTGCCAGCAGCTCCTATGGGGAGAAGTCCGGGGAGCTGTTTTTT. Protein: CASSSYGEKSGELFF. Together with reference TRBV7-9 and TRBJ2-2, the CDR3 gives the full variable domain: DTGVSQNPRHKITKRGQNVTFRCDPISEHNRLYWYRQTLGQGPEFLTYFQNEAQLEKSRLLSDRFSAERPKGSFSTLEIQRTEQGDSAMYLCASSSYGEKSGELFFGEGSRLTVL.

The chain carries TRBV18 and TRBJ1-1; D is unresolved. Between the trimmed V and J ends, which lost 0 bases and 1 base, there was a span of 9 bases. This CDR3 contains 15 residues. Germline loops: CDR1 KGHSH, CDR2 LQKENI. CDR3 loop: CASSPPSQRNTEAFF. The CDR3 region has the DNA TGTGCCAGCTCACCACCGAGCCAGCGGAACACTGAAGCTTTCTTT. Full variable domain (remainder filled in from reference TRBV18 and TRBJ1-1): NAGVMQNPRHLVRRRGQEARLRCSPMKGHSHVYWYRQLPEEGLKFMVYLQKENIIDESGMPKERFSAEFPKEGPSILRIQQVVRGDSAAYFCASSPPSQRNTEAFFGQGTRLTVV.

The chain recombines TRBV28 with TRBJ2-2; D remains ambiguous. The V gene lost 7 bases and the J gene lost 0 bases, with 12 bases spanning the gap. The CDR3 is made up of 15 amino acids. Per the germline V gene, CDR1 is MDHEN and CDR2 is SYDVKM. The CDR3 region is CASTSPEPNTGELFF. The CDR3, as DNA: TGTGCCAGCACCTCCCCAGAACCGAACACCGGGGAGCTGTTTTTT.

V gene TRBV10-3 combines with J gene TRBJ2-7; 12 bases are shared with TRBD2. The CDR3 is made up of 14 amino acids. V lost 9 bases, J lost 4 bases, and 7 bases stayed unmatched. Germline CDR1 is ENHRY and CDR2 is SYGVKD. This chain's CDR3 is CAIKLTSGGYEQYF. CDR3 bases: TGTGCCATAAAACTGACTAGCGGGGGATACGAGCAGTACTTC.

The chain carries TRBV4-1 and TRBJ1-1; D possibly corresponds to TRBD1 (5 bases). The ends were cut back, 2 bases at V and 10 bases at J, with 14 bases in the middle. This CDR3 is built from 13 residues. Germline values: CDR1 MGHRA, CDR2 YSYEKL. The CDR3 is CASSQPGNRRAFF. CDR3 sequence (DNA): TGCGCCAGCAGCCAACCAGGGAATCGGCGAGCTTTCTTT.

The rearrangement links TRBV29-1 to TRBJ2-1; 9 bases match TRBD2. The CDR3 is 14 residues long. CDR1 is SQVTM and CDR2 is ANQGSEA in the germline V gene. Trimming took 0 bases from V and 8 from J; bases not matched to a gene: 5. CDR3: CSVEDLREGHEQFF. In DNA form, the CDR3 reads TGCAGCGTTGAAGATCTGCGGGAGGGCCATGAGCAGTTCTTC.

This chain links TRBV3-1 (or the pseudogene TRBV3-2) with TRBJ2-3, with D possibly TRBD2 on 5 matching bases. V was cut by 0 bases and J by 6 bases, with 7 bases left in between. CDR1 is LGHDT and CDR2 is YNNKEL in the germline V gene (reference sequence). The CDR3 runs 13 residues. CDR3 sequence reads: CASSQDSGDTQYF. CDR3 DNA sequence: TGTGCCAGCAGCCAAGATTCGGGGGATACGCAGTATTTT.

A single count supports this clone. The chain is built from TRBV7-2 and TRBJ1-4, with a tentative D call TRBD1 (5 bases). CDR1 and CDR2 from the germline V gene are SGHTA and FQGNSA. Deletions cut 1 base from V and 8 bases from J, with 11 bases between. The CDR3 is made up of 14 amino acids. CDR3 region: CASSLERGGEKLFF. CDR3 coding DNA: TGTGCCAGCAGCTTAGAGAGGGGAGGGGAAAAACTGTTTTTT.